This TCR beta chain was retrieved from a study of monozygotic twins with inflammatory bowel disease. Findings of the study overall: The analysis failed to separate different T cell subtypes.

This CDR3 is 15 amino acids long. Germline CDR1 reads LNHNV; CDR2 reads YYDKDF (reference sequence). Each UMI, carrying a 6-nucleotide sample barcode, came from template switching. From its re-call of the 5' RACE reads, TCRdb lists each CDR3 protein once, without DNA. The data show around 380,000 distinct CDR3 sequences, and the top ten clones hold 2% to 2.5%. Regarding this clonotype: Antigen unknown.

Sample: blood. This clonotype originated in a human donor with ulcerative colitis or Crohn's disease, or a healthy co-twin of an affected twin (not recorded which). The chain carries TRBV15 and TRBJ1-5. The CDR3 protein is CATSRDKAVNQPQHF. The variable domain in full, with the rest retrieved from reference TRBV15 and TRBJ1-5, is DAMVIQNPRYQVTQFGKPVTLSCSQTLNHNVMYWYQQKSSQAPKLLFHYYDKDFNNEADTPDNFQSRRPNTSFCFLDIRSPGLGDTAMYLCATSRDKAVNQPQHFGDGTRLSIL.